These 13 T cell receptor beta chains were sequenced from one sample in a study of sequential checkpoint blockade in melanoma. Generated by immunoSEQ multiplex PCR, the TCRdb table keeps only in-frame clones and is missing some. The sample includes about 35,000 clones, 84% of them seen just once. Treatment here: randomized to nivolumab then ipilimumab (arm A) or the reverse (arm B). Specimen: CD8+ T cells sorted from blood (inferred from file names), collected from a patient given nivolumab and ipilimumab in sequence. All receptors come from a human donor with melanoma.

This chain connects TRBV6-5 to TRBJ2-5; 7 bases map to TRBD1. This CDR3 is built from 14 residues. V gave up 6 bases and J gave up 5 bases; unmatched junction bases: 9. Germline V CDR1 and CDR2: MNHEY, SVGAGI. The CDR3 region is CASREQGTYETQYF. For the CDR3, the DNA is TGTGCCAGCAGGGAACAGGGGACGTACGAGACCCAGTACTTC.

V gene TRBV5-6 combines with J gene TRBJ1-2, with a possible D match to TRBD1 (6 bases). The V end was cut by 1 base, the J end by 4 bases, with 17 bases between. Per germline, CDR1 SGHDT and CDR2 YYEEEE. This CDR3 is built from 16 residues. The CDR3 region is CASSLFPQDSLYGYTF. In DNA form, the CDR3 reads TGTGCCAGCAGCTTGTTCCCGCAGGACAGCCTCTATGGCTACACCTTC.

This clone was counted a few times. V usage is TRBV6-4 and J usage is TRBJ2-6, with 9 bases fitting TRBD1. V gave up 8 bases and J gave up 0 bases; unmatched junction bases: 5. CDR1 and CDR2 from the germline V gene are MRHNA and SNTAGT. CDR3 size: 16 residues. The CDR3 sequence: CASGRTGDSGANVLTF. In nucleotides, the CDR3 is TGTGCCAGCGGTCGGACAGGGGACTCTGGGGCCAACGTCCTGACTTTC.

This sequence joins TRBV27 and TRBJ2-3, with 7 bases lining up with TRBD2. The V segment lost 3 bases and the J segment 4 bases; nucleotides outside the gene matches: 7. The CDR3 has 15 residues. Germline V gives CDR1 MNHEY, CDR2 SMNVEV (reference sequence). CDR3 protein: CASSFWTSPSDTQYF. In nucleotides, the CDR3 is TGTGCCAGCAGTTTCTGGACTAGTCCTTCAGATACGCAGTATTTT.

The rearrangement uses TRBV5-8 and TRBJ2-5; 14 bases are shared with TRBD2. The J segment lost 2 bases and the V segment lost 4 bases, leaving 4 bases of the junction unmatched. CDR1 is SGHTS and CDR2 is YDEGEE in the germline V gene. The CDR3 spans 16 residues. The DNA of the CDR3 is TGTGCCAGCAGCACCGGACTAGCGGGGGGTCAAGAGACCCAGTACTTC. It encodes CASSTGLAGGQETQYF.

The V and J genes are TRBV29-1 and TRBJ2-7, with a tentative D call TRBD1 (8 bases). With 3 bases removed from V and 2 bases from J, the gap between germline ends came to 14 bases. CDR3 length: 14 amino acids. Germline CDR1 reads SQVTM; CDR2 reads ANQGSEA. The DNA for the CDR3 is TGCAGCGTTGAGGGGGGGACAGGCCCCTACGAGCAGTACTTC. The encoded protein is CSVEGGTGPYEQYF.

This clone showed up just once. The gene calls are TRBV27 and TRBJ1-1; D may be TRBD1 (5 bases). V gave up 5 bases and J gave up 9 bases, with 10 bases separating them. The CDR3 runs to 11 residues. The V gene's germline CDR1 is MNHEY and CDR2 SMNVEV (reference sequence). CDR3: CASSTGVKAFF. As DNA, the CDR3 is TGTGCCAGCAGTACAGGAGTTAAAGCTTTCTTT.

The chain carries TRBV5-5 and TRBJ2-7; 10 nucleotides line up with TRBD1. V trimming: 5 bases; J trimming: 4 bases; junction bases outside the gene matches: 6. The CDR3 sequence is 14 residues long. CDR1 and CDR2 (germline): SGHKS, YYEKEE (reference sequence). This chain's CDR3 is CASRWGTGEYEQYF. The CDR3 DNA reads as TGTGCCAGCAGGTGGGGGACAGGGGAGTACGAGCAGTACTTC.

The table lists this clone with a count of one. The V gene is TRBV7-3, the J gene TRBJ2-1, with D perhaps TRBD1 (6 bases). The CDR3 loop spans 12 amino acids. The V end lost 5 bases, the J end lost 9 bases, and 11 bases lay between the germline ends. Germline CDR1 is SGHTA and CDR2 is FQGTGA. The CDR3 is CASSPGVGEQFF. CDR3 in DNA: TGTGCCAGCAGCCCAGGGGTCGGTGAGCAGTTCTTC.

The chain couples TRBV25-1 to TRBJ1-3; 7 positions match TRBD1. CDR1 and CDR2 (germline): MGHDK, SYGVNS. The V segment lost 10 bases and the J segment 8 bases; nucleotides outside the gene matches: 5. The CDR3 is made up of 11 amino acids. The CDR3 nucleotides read TGTGCCACCGGGACAGAGGACACCATATATTTT. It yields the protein CATGTEDTIYF.

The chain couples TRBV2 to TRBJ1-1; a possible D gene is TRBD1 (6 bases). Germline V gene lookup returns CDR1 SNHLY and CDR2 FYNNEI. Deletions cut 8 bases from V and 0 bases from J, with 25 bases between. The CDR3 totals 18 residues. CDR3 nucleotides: TGTGCCAGCGAAGGGGTGCCAGGGGCGAAAGGAATGAACACTGAAGCTTTCTTT. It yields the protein CASEGVPGAKGMNTEAFF.

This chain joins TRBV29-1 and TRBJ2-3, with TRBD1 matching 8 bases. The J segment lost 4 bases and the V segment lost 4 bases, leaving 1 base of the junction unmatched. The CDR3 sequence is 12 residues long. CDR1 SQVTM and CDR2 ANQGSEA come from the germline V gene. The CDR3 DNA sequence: TGCAGCGTTGTGACAGGGGCAGATACGCAGTATTTT. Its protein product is CSVVTGADTQYF.

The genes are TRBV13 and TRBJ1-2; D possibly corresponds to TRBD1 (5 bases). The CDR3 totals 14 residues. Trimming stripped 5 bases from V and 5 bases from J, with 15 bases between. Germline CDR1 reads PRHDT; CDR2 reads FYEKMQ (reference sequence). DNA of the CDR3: TGTGCCAGCAGCACCGACTGGGACTCGTATGGCTACACCTTC. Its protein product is CASSTDWDSYGYTF.